This T cell receptor beta chain appears in the sequencing data of a study of OX40 agonist ivuxolimab in advanced cancers. The data were produced by immunoSEQ multiplex PCR, yet TCRdb's version contains in-frame clones alone and is incomplete. In the table there are about 54,000 clones, approximately 90% of which are singletons. This specimen was CD4+ or CD8+ T cells sorted from blood, taken in a trial of the OX40 agonist ivuxolimab. The TCR was taken from an adult with an advanced solid tumor such as melanoma, head and neck, liver or kidney cancer.

The DNA for the CDR3 is TGTGCCACCCTCAAGTTGGAAGAAAATGAGCAGTTCTTC. Its translation: CATLKLEENEQFF. The genes are TRBV15 and TRBJ2-1; no clear D. The length of the CDR3 is 13 residues. Trimming stripped 8 bases from V and 7 bases from J, with 15 bases between. The germline V gene encodes CDR1 LNHNV and CDR2 YYDKDF (reference sequence).